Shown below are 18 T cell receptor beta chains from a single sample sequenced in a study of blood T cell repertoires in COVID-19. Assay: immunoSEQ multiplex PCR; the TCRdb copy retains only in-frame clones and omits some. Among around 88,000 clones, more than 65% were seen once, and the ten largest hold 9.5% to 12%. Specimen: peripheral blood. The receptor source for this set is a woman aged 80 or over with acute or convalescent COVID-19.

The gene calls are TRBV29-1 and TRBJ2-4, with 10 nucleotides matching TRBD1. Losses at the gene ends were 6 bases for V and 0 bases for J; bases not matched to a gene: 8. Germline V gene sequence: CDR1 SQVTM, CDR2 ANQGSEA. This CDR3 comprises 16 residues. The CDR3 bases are TGCAGCGTGGCCGGACAGGGGGTGGGAGCCAAAAACATTCAGTACTTC. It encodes CSVAGQGVGAKNIQYF.

As DNA, the CDR3 is TGTGCCAGCAGCCTACAGGACAACACTGAAGCTTTCTTT. Translated, it gives CASSLQDNTEAFF. The V gene is TRBV7-3, the J gene TRBJ1-1; a weak D match, TRBD1 (5 bases). V lost 5 bases and J 2 bases, leaving 9 bases between the germline ends. The length of the CDR3 is 13 residues. Germline V gene data show CDR1 as SGHTA and CDR2 as FQGTGA.

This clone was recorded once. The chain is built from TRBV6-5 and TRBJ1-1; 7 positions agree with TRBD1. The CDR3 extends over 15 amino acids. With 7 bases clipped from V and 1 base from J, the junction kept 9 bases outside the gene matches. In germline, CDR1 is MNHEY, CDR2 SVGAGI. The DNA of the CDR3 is TGTGCCAGCAAACCAAGGGGGCCCTCGAACACTGAAGCTTTCTTT. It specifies CASKPRGPSNTEAFF.

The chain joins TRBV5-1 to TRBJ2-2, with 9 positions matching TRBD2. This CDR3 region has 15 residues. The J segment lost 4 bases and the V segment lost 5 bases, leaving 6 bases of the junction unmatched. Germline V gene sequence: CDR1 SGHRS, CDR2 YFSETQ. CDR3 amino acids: CASRPGLASTGELFF. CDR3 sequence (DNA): TGCGCCAGCAGGCCGGGACTAGCATCCACCGGGGAGCTGTTTTTT.

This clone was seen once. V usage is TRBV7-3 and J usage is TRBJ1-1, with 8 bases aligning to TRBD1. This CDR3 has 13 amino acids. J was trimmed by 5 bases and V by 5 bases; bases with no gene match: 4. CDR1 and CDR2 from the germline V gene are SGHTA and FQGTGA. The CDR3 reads CASSTYRGTEAFF. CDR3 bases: TGTGCCAGCAGCACCTACAGGGGGACTGAAGCTTTCTTT.

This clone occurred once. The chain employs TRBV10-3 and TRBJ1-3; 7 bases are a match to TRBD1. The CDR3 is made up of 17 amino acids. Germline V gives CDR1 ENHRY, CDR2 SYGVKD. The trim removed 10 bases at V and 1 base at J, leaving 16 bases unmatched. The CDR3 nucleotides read TGTGCCACCTCTAGACAGGGCCTCGGTTTGTCTGGAAACACCATATATTTT. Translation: CATSRQGLGLSGNTIYF.

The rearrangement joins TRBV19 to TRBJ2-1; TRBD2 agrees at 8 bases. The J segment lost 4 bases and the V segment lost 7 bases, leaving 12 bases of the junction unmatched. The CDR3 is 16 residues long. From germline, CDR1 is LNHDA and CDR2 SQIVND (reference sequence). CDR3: CASMDITGGPYNEQFF. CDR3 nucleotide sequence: TGTGCCAGTATGGATATCACGGGGGGGCCTTACAATGAGCAGTTCTTC.

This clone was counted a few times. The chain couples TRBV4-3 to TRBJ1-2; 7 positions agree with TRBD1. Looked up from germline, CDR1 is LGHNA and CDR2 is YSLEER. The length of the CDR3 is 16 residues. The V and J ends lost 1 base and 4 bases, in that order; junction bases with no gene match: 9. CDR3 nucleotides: TGCGCCAGCAGCCAAGCCCGGGACAGCCGATTCTATGGCTACACCTTC. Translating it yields CASSQARDSRFYGYTF.

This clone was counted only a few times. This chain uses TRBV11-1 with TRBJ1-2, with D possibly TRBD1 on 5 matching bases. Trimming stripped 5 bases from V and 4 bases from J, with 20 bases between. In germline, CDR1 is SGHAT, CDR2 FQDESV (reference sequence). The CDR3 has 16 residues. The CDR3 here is CASSPKGSRAGYGYTF. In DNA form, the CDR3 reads TGTGCCAGCAGCCCCAAAGGAAGCAGGGCTGGCTATGGCTACACCTTC.

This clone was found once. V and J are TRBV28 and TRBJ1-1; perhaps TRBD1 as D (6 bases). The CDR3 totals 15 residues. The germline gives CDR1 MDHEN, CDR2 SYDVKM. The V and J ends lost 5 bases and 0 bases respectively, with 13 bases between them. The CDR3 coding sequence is TGTGCCAGCAGTCCCACGGACAGAATGAACACTGAAGCTTTCTTT. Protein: CASSPTDRMNTEAFF.

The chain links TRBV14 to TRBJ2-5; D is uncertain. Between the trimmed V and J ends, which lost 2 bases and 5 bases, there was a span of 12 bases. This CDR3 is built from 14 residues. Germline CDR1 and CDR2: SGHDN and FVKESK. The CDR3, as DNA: TGTGCCAGCAGCCAAACTCTCCCCCCGGAGACCCAGTACTTC. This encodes CASSQTLPPETQYF.

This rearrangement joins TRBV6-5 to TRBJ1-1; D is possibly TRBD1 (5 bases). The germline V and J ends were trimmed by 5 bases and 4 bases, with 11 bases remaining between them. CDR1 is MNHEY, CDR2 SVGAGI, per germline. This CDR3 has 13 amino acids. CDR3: CASSNPGITEAFF. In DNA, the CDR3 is TGTGCCAGCAGTAATCCAGGGATCACTGAAGCTTTCTTT.

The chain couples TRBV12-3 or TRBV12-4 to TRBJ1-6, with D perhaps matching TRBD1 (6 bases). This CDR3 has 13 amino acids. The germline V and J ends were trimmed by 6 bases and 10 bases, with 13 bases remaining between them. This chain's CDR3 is CASSTTGFSPLHF. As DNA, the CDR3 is TGTGCCAGCAGCACAACAGGGTTCTCACCCCTCCACTTT.

The CDR3 spells CASSPMAARQETQYF. The CDR3 nucleotides are TGTGCCAGCTCACCAATGGCAGCGCGGCAGGAGACCCAGTACTTC. This sequence joins TRBV18 and TRBJ2-5; unclear D gene. The V gene lost 2 bases and the J gene lost 5 bases, with 15 bases spanning the gap. Germline V lookup: CDR1 KGHSH, CDR2 LQKENI. The CDR3 extends over 15 amino acids. Full variable domain (outside the CDR3, taken from reference TRBV18 and TRBJ2-5): NAGVMQNPRHLVRRRGQEARLRCSPMKGHSHVYWYRQLPEEGLKFMVYLQKENIIDESGMPKERFSAEFPKEGPSILRIQQVVRGDSAAYFCASSPMAARQETQYFGPGTRLLVL.

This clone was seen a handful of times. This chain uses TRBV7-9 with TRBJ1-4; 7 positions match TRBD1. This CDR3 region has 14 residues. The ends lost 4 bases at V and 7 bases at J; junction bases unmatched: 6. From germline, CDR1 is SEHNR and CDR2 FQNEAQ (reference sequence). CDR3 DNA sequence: TGTGCCAGCAGCTCGGACAGGTCAAGTGAAAAACTGTTTTTT. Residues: CASSSDRSSEKLFF.

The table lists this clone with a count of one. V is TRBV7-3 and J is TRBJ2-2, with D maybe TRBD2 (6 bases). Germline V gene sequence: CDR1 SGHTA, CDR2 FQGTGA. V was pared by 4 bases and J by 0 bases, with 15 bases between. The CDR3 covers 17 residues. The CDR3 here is CASSSSPRGANTGELFF. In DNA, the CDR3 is TGTGCCAGCAGCTCATCCCCCCGCGGGGCGAACACCGGGGAGCTGTTTTTT. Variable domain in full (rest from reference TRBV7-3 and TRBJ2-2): GAGVSQTPSNKVTEKGKYVELRCDPISGHTALYWYRQSLGQGPEFLIYFQGTGAADDSGLPNDRFFAVRPEGSVSTLKIQRTERGDSAVYLCASSSSPRGANTGELFFGEGSRLTVL.

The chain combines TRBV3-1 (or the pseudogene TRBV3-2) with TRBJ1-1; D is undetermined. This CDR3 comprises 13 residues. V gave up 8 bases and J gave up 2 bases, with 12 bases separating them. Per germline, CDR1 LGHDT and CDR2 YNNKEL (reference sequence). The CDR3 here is CASRRETNTEAFF. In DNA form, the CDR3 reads TGTGCCAGCCGGAGAGAGACCAACACTGAAGCTTTCTTT.

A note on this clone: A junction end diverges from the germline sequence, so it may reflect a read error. CDR3 sequence: CAWSVGTANLPLHF. The CDR3 DNA reads TGTGCCTGGAGTGTCGGGACAGCCAATTTACCCCTCCACTTT. The chain recombines TRBV30 with TRBJ1-6, with 7 bases fitting TRBD1. The CDR3 has 14 amino acids. The V gene's germline CDR1 is GTSNPN and CDR2 SVGIG (reference sequence).